The source of this T cell receptor beta chain is a study of shared clonotypes between healthy human individuals. Trimming shortened V by 7 bases and J by 2 bases, and 14 bases separated the two germline ends. The CDR3 spans 15 residues. Germline CDR1 SGHVS, CDR2 FQNEAQ. The method was immunoSEQ multiplex PCR; TCRdb's version includes in-frame clones alone and lacks a portion of them. This sample has about 1.1 million clones; around 77% occur once, and the top ten carry about 0.89%. The TCR sequence derives from a man between 18 and 29 years old in good health. Some clones in this sample may be carry-over from other donors' samples. The chain couples TRBV7-8 to TRBJ2-2; D remains unclear. Material: memory CD4+ T cells from PBMCs. Indicated subset: CD45RA-negative fraction. The CDR3: CASNPRLPNTGELFF. The DNA of the CDR3 is TGTGCCAGCAATCCCCGGCTACCAAACACCGGGGAGCTGTTTTTT.